One sample yielded the 20 T cell receptor beta chains listed below, sequenced in a study of shared clonotypes between healthy human individuals. The protocol was immunoSEQ multiplex PCR, while the TCRdb copy is restricted to in-frame clones and leaves out a portion. The sample has approximately 1.5 million clones, approximately 98% seen once. Sequencing was performed on naive CD4+ T cells sorted from blood. Subset indicated: CD45RA+ positively selected. These receptors all come from a man aged 25 to 40 in good health.

V usage is TRBV10-3 and J usage is TRBJ2-7; TRBD1 aligns across 9 bases. Germline CDR1 reads ENHRY; CDR2 reads SYGVKD. Trimming at V came to 0 bases and at J to 5 bases, leaving 8 bases not matched to a gene. The CDR3 loop spans 16 amino acids. CDR3 in amino acids: CAISESTNRTGDEQYF. The DNA of the CDR3 is TGTGCCATCAGTGAGTCGACGAACCGGACAGGGGACGAGCAGTACTTC.

V usage is TRBV18 and J usage is TRBJ1-3, with TRBD1 matching 7 bases. The CDR3 length is 15 residues. V lost 3 bases to trimming and J lost 0 bases; unmatched junction nucleotides: 2. The germline V gene encodes CDR1 KGHSH and CDR2 LQKENI. CDR3 in amino acids: CASSPQGVSGNTIYF. The DNA of the CDR3 is TGTGCCAGCTCACCGCAGGGGGTCTCTGGAAACACCATATATTTT.

The chain links TRBV6-1 to TRBJ1-5, with 8 bases matching TRBD1. This CDR3 region has 16 residues. Germline values: CDR1 MNHNS, CDR2 SASEGT. V shed 2 bases and J 6 bases; nucleotides not matched to a gene: 9. CDR3 coding DNA: TGTGCCAGCAGTGAATGGCGTGGACAGGGCGGTCAGCCCCAGCATTTT. Its protein product is CASSEWRGQGGQPQHF.

In this sample, this clone turned up once. The chain couples TRBV10-1 to TRBJ2-7; D is uncertain. This CDR3 region has 13 residues. Trimming took 0 bases from V and 3 from J, leaving 6 bases between them. Germline V gene sequence: CDR1 WNHNN, CDR2 SYGVQD (reference sequence). The CDR3 DNA is TGCGCCAGCAGTGAGTCGACCTACTACGAGCAGTACTTC. Translated: CASSESTYYEQYF.

This chain joins TRBV27 and TRBJ2-7, with 8 bases matching TRBD2. The V segment lost 7 bases and the J segment 2 bases; nucleotides outside the gene matches: 19. Germline CDR1 MNHEY, CDR2 SMNVEV (reference sequence). CDR3 length: 18 amino acids. The CDR3 nucleotides are TGTGCCAGCAATCCGGTCGGGCTACTAGCGGTCTCAACCTACGAGCAGTACTTC. Protein: CASNPVGLLAVSTYEQYF.

The rearrangement uses TRBV18 and TRBJ2-7; no firm D call. Looked up from germline, CDR1 is KGHSH and CDR2 is LQKENI. The CDR3 consists of 13 residues. V lost 2 bases and J 3 bases, leaving 8 bases between the germline ends. The CDR3 region is CASSPDPGYEQYF. CDR3 sequence (DNA): TGTGCCAGCTCACCAGATCCCGGCTACGAGCAGTACTTC.

The chain has TRBV7-9 and TRBJ2-2; D is perhaps TRBD1 or TRBD2 (5 bases each). The CDR3 covers 14 residues. V lost 3 bases and J lost 1, with 6 bases in between. The germline gives CDR1 SEHNR, CDR2 FQNEAQ (reference sequence). The CDR3 DNA reads TGTGCCAGCAGCTTGGGGGAGAACACCGGGGAGCTGTTTTTT. Translation gives CASSLGENTGELFF.

The J gene is TRBJ1-2, the V gene TRBV11-2; 8 bases agree with TRBD1. V dropped 6 bases and J dropped 4; count of bases not matched to a gene: 16. The CDR3 has 17 amino acids. Per the germline V gene, CDR1 is SGHAT and CDR2 is FQNNGV. The DNA for the CDR3 is TGTGCCAGCAGACTTCCGGGACAGGTGGGACGTGGCTATGGCTACACCTTC. It translates to CASRLPGQVGRGYGYTF.

V gene TRBV27 combines with J gene TRBJ2-7; perhaps TRBD2 as D (6 bases). CDR3 length: 14 residues. Trimming shortened V by 6 bases and J by 1 base, and 13 bases separated the two germline ends. CDR1 is MNHEY, CDR2 SMNVEV, per germline (reference sequence). The CDR3 protein is CASRIGRRSYEQYF. In nucleotides, the CDR3 is TGTGCCAGCAGGATTGGGAGGCGATCCTACGAGCAGTACTTC.

The chain couples TRBV2 to TRBJ2-4; 9 bases are a match to TRBD1. Germline CDR1 SNHLY, CDR2 FYNNEI. CDR3 size: 13 residues. The V gene end was trimmed by 6 bases and the J gene end by 9 bases; junction bases not matched to a gene: 6. This chain's CDR3 is CASRAGTGPIQYF. The CDR3 coding sequence is TGTGCCAGCAGAGCCGGGACAGGGCCCATTCAGTACTTC.

This chain uses TRBV5-3 with TRBJ2-5; D may match TRBD1 or TRBD2 (5 bases each). TRBV5-3 is sorted into the ORF group, with uncertain function. CDR3 length: 17 amino acids. The V end was cut by 0 bases, the J end by 0 bases, with 15 bases between. The CDR3: CARSLVLGREYQETQYF. The CDR3 nucleotides are TGTGCCAGAAGCTTGGTTCTTGGCAGGGAGTACCAAGAGACCCAGTACTTC.

The chain has TRBV5-1 and TRBJ2-7; tentatively, D is TRBD1 (6 bases). The CDR3 extends over 17 amino acids. The V gene's germline CDR1 is SGHRS and CDR2 YFSETQ. With 7 bases removed from V and 1 base from J, the gap between germline ends came to 24 bases. In nucleotides, the CDR3 is TGCGCCAGCCAAGAGGGCTCAACAGGGTTGGTGTCCTACGAGCAGTACTTC. It codes for CASQEGSTGLVSYEQYF.

V usage is TRBV6-1 and J usage is TRBJ2-1; tentatively, D is TRBD1 (6 bases). V dropped 2 bases and J dropped 6 bases, with 8 bases sitting between them. CDR1 and CDR2 (germline): MNHNS, SASEGT. The CDR3 extends over 13 amino acids. The CDR3 loop reads CASSEHRVNEQFF. CDR3 bases: TGTGCCAGCAGTGAACACAGGGTCAATGAGCAGTTCTTC.

The chain uses TRBV4-1 and TRBJ2-2, with D possibly being TRBD1 (5 bases). Trimming removed 2 bases at V and 5 bases at J, with 9 bases between. The CDR3 sequence is 14 residues long. Per the germline V gene, CDR1 is MGHRA and CDR2 is YSYEKL. The CDR3 is CASSQITGTGELFF. The CDR3 DNA reads as TGCGCCAGCAGCCAAATTACAGGTACCGGGGAGCTGTTTTTT.

The chain carries TRBV5-1 and TRBJ2-3, with 12 nucleotides matching TRBD2. V was clipped by 5 bases and J by 6 bases; unmatched bases: 7. The V gene's germline CDR1 is SGHRS and CDR2 YFSETQ. The CDR3 is 15 amino acids. The CDR3, as DNA: TGCGCCAGCAGTGAAGGACTAGCGGGATCTGATACGCAGTATTTT. Its protein product is CASSEGLAGSDTQYF.

The chain is built from TRBV7-6 and TRBJ2-2; weak D call: TRBD1 (5 bases). Germline assignment: CDR1 SGHVS and CDR2 FNYEAQ. The CDR3 spans 16 residues. The germline V and J ends were trimmed by 5 bases and 2 bases, with 15 bases remaining between them. The CDR3 region has the DNA TGTGCCAGCAGCCTTCTAAGGGGCCAAAACACCGGGGAGCTGTTTTTT. It codes for CASSLLRGQNTGELFF.

The rearrangement uses TRBV9 and TRBJ2-5; D is tentatively TRBD1 or TRBD2 (5 bases each). Trimming shortened V by 4 bases and J by 12 bases, and 19 bases separated the two germline ends. The germline gives CDR1 SGDLS, CDR2 YYNGEE. The length of the CDR3 is 13 residues. CDR3 nucleotide sequence: TGTGCCAGCAGCCTCCGGGACCAAACTAATAAGTACTTC. This sequence encodes CASSLRDQTNKYF.

This chain connects TRBV25-1 to TRBJ1-3; D is perhaps TRBD1 (6 bases). V shed 7 bases and J shed 2 bases, with 15 bases lying between them. The CDR3 loop spans 15 amino acids. CDR1 is MGHDK, CDR2 SYGVNS, per germline. Here the CDR3 reads CASTEGGGTGNTIYF. Here the CDR3 DNA reads TGTGCCAGCACCGAAGGAGGGGGGACTGGAAACACCATATATTTT. Drawing the rest from reference TRBV25-1 and TRBJ1-3, the complete variable domain is EADIYQTPRYLVIGTGKKITLECSQTMGHDKMYWYQQDPGMELHLIHYSYGVNSTEKGDLSSESTVSRIRTEHFPLTLESARPSHTSQYLCASTEGGGTGNTIYFGEGSWLTVV.

The rearrangement links TRBV2 to TRBJ2-5; the D is unclear. The CDR3 spans 12 residues. Trimming removed 7 bases at V and 4 bases at J, with 10 bases between. Germline-derived CDR1 and CDR2 are SNHLY and FYNNEI. This CDR3 reads CASIQYSETQYF. DNA for the CDR3: TGTGCCAGCATACAGTATTCAGAGACCCAGTACTTC.

This clone was observed a single time. The chain has TRBV2 and TRBJ2-5, with unresolved D. This CDR3 contains 12 residues. The V end was cut by 4 bases, the J end by 3 bases, with 6 bases between. Germline CDR1 reads SNHLY; CDR2 reads FYNNEI. The chain's CDR3 is CASSGIEETQYF. CDR3 coding DNA: TGTGCCAGCAGTGGAATCGAAGAGACCCAGTACTTC.